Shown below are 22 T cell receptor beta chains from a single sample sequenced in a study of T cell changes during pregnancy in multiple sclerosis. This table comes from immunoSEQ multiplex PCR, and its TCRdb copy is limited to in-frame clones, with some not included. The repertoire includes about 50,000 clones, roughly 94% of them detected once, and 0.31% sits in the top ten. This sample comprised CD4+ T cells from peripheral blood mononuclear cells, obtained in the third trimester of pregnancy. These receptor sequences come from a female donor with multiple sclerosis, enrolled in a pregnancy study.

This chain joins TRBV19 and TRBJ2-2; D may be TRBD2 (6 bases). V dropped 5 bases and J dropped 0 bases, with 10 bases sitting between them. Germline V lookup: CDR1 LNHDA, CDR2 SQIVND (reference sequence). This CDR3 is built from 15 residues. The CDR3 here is CASSGGITNTGELFF. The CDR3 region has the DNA TGTGCCAGTAGTGGAGGGATCACGAACACCGGGGAGCTGTTTTTT.

In nucleotides, the CDR3 is TGTGCCAGCAGTGAAGCAGGGACTAGCAATGGTTACGAGCAGTACTTC. As protein: CASSEAGTSNGYEQYF. The chain carries TRBV6-1 and TRBJ2-7; 9 bases are a match to TRBD2. Germline V gene sequence: CDR1 MNHNS, CDR2 SASEGT. The CDR3 contains 16 residues. Trimming at V came to 0 bases and at J to 4 bases, leaving 7 bases not matched to a gene.

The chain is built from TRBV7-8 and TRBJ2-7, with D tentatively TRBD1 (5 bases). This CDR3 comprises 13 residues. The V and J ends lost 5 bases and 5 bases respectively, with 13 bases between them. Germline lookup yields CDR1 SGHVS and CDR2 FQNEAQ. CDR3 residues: CASSASWGNEQYF. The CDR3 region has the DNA TGTGCCAGCAGCGCTTCGTGGGGCAACGAGCAGTACTTC.

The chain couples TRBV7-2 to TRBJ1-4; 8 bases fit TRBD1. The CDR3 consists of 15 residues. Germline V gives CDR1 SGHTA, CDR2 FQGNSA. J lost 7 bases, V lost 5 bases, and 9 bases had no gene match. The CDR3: CASSPGQGIGEKLFF. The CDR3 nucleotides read TGTGCCAGCAGCCCTGGACAGGGTATAGGTGAAAAACTGTTTTTT.

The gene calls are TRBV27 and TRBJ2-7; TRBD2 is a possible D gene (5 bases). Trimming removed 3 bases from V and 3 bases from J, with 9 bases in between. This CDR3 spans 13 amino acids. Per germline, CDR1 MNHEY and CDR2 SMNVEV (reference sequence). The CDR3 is CASSFRENYEQYF. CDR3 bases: TGTGCCAGCAGTTTCCGGGAAAACTACGAGCAGTACTTC.

DNA of the CDR3: TGTGCCTGCCTGGAAGCGGGGGGGGTAGATACGCAGTATTTT. This sequence encodes CACLEAGGVDTQYF. V and J are TRBV30 and TRBJ2-3; 10 positions agree with TRBD2. The germline V gene encodes CDR1 GTSNPN and CDR2 SVGIG (reference sequence). The CDR3 totals 14 residues. The V segment lost 6 bases and the J segment 5 bases; nucleotides outside the gene matches: 8.

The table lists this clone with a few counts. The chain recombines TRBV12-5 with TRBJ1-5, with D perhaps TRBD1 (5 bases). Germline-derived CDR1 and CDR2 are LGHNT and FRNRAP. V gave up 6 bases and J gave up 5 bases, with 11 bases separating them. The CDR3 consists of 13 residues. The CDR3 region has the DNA TGTGCTAGTGGACAGGACGGGTATCAGCCCCAGCATTTT. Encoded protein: CASGQDGYQPQHF.

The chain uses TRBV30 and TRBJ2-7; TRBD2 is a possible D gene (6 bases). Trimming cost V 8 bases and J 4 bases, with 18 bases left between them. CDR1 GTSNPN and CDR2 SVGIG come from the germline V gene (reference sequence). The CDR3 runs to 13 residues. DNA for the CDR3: TGTGCCCTCCAAGGGGCGGGGAGGTACGAGCAGTACTTC. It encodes CALQGAGRYEQYF.

For the CDR3, the DNA is TGTGCAAGTCGCTCGGCCGGGACAGCCTTCGTTCAGCCCCAGCATTTT. Translating it yields CASRSAGTAFVQPQHF. The rearrangement uses TRBV12-2 and TRBJ1-5; the table's TRBD1 call for D was not verified on the DNA. TRBV12-2 is shown as a pseudogene. CDR3 length: 16 amino acids.

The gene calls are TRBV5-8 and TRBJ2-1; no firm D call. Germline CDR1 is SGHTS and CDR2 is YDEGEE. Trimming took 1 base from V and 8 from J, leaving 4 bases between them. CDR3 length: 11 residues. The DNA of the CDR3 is TGTGCCAGCAGCTTGATCTATGAGCAGTTCTTC. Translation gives CASSLIYEQFF.

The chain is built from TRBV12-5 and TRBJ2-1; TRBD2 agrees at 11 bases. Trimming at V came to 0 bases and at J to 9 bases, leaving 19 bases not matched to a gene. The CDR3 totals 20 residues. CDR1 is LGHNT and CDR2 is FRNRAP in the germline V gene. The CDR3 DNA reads TGTGCTAGTGGTTTGGTACTTAGTAGCGGGAGGGACCCTCCCAGGGGTGAGCAGTTCTTC. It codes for CASGLVLSSGRDPPRGEQFF.

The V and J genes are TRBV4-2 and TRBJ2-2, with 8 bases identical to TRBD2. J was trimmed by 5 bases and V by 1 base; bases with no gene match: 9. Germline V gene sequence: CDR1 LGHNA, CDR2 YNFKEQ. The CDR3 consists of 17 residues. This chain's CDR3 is CASSQGDQRENTGELFF. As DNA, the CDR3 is TGTGCCAGCAGCCAAGGAGATCAGCGGGAGAATACCGGGGAGCTGTTTTTT.

CDR3 residues: CASSGGRGLGTQYF. CDR3 nucleotide sequence: TGTGCCAGTAGTGGGGGCCGCGGGCTAGGGACCCAGTACTTC. The chain combines TRBV19 with TRBJ2-5; D might be TRBD1 (6 bases). The CDR3 loop spans 14 amino acids. Trimming shortened V by 5 bases and J by 7 bases, and 17 bases separated the two germline ends. Germline loops: CDR1 LNHDA, CDR2 SQIVND (reference sequence).

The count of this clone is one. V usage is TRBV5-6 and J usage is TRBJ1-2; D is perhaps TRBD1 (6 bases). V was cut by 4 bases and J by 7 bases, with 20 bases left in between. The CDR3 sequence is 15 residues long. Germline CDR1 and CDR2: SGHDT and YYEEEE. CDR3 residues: CASSELAGEGRGYTF. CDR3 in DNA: TGTGCCAGCAGCGAGTTAGCAGGGGAAGGTCGTGGCTACACCTTC.

The CDR3 here is CASSVGTRRNTGELFF. The CDR3 region has the DNA TGTGCCAGCAGCGTCGGGACTAGGCGGAACACCGGGGAGCTGTTTTTT. The chain couples TRBV5-6 to TRBJ2-2; 8 bases line up with TRBD2. The V gene's germline CDR1 is SGHDT and CDR2 YYEEEE. CDR3 length: 16 amino acids. Trimming at V came to 4 bases and at J to 1 base, leaving 6 bases not matched to a gene.

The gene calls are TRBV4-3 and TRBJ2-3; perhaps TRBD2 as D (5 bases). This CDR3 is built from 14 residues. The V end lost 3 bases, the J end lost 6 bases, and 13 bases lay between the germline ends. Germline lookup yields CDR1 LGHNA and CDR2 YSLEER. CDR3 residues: CASSHGEIPDTQYF. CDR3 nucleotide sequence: TGCGCCAGCAGCCATGGGGAGATTCCGGATACGCAGTATTTT.

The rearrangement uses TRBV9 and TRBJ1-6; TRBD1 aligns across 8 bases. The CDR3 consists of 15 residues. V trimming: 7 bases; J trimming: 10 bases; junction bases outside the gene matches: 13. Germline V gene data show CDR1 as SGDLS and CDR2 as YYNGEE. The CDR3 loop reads CASGFDDRGLSPLHF. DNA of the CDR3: TGTGCCAGCGGCTTTGATGACAGGGGTTTGTCACCCCTCCACTTT.

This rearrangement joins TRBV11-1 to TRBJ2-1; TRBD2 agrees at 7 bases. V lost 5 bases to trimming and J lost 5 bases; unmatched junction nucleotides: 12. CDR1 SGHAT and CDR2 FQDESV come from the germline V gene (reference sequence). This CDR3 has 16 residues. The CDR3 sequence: CASSTMTSRKDNEQFF. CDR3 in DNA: TGTGCCAGCAGCACGATGACTAGCAGAAAGGACAATGAGCAGTTCTTC. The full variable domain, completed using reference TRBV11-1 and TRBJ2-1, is EAEVAQSPRYKITEKSQAVAFWCDPISGHATLYWYRQILGQGPELLVQFQDESVVDDSQLPKDRFSAERLKGVDSTLKIQPAELGDSAMYLCASSTMTSRKDNEQFFGPGTRLTVL.

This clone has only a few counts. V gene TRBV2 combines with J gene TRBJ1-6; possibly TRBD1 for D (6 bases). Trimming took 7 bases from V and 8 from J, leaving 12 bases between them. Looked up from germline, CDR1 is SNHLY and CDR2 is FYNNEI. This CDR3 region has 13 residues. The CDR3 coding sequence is TGTGCCAGCAAAATACAGGGTTATTCACCCCTCCACTTT. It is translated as CASKIQGYSPLHF. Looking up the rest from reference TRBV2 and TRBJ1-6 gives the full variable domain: EPEVTQTPSHQVTQMGQEVILRCVPISNHLYFYWYRQILGQKVEFLVSFYNNEISEKSEIFDDQFSVERPDGSNFTLKIRSTKLEDSAMYFCASKIQGYSPLHFGNGTRLTVT.

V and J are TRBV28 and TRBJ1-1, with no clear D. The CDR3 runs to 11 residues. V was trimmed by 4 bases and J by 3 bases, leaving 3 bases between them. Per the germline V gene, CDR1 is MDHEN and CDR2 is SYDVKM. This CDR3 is CASSWHTEAFF. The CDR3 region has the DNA TGTGCCAGCAGTTGGCACACTGAAGCTTTCTTT.

The CDR3, as DNA: TGTGCCTGGAGTGTCGGAAGGACAGAGAACACCGGGGAGCTGTTTTTT. Encoded protein: CAWSVGRTENTGELFF. The gene calls are TRBV30 and TRBJ2-2, with D possibly being TRBD1 (6 bases). V lost 0 bases to trimming and J lost 1 base, with 12 bases between them. CDR3 length: 16 amino acids. Germline values: CDR1 GTSNPN, CDR2 SVGIG (reference sequence).

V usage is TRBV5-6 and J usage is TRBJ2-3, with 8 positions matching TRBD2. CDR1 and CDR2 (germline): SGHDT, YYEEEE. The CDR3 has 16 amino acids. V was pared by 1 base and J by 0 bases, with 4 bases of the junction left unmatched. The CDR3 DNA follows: TGTGCCAGCAGCTTGTTGGGCGGGGGGAGCACAGATACGCAGTATTTT. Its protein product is CASSLLGGGSTDTQYF.